This T cell receptor beta chain was sequenced in a study of T-cell memory formation after mild COVID-19. Study information: Clustering of TCRs was largely donor specific. The study's findings and limits: Among CD4+ contracting clones, most were CM and EM, and CD8+ ones EMRA. Prior to infection, memory already included some responding clones, suggesting cross-reactive memory joined.

Note on this clonotype: Its antigen is not known.

Constant-segment primers served in 5'RACE that generated TCR alpha and TCR beta cDNA libraries bearing sample barcodes and UMIs. TCRdb used MiXCR to reprocess the 5' RACE reads, holding one entry per CDR3 protein. The data contain nearly 200,000 distinct CDR3 sequences, about 16% of them seen just once; the ten biggest clones take up 2.4%. Germline lookup yields CDR1 SEHNR and CDR2 FQNEAQ (reference sequence). V shed 5 bases and J shed 6 bases, with 16 bases lying between them. The CDR3 loop spans 14 amino acids. Sequencing was carried out using PBMCs or a T cell subset sorted from them (not recorded which). The V and J genes are TRBV7-9 and TRBJ1-2, with TRBD1 as a possible D gene (5 bases). The TCR originated in an adult woman who had mild COVID-19 (a few samples of this study predate the infection). Cell type and time point are not known. In nucleotides, the CDR3 is TGTGCCAGCAGCCCGGCAGGGTTTGGGGATGGCTACACCTTC. It encodes CASSPAGFGDGYTF.